Listed below are T cell receptor beta chains from one sample, sequenced in a study of blood T cell repertoires in COVID-19. The table came from immunoSEQ multiplex PCR; TCRdb's copy has only in-frame clones and leaves some out. Seen here are under 140,000 clones, approximately 67% observed once, and the top ten hold around 8%. The sample taken for sequencing was peripheral blood. These receptors were taken from a woman between 55 and 75 years old with acute or convalescent COVID-19. CDR3s leave out the opening cysteine and the closing phenylalanine or tryptophan. Each record gives: clone size, J gene, V gene, CDR3 protein. Size is omitted from some rows. Given values are once, few, many or a class for expanded clones.

>.|TRBJ1-6|TRBV6-6
ATGTGDSPLH
>.|TRBJ2-1|TRBV14
ASSPGFWEQF
>few|TRBJ2-7|TRBV7-6
ASSLAGEQY
>.|TRBJ2-7|TRBV6-4
ASSDGTAIY
>.|TRBJ1-1|TRBV27
ASRAPRTEAF
>.|TRBJ2-7|TRBV7-9
ASSPFSSDRGYEQY
>few|TRBJ2-1|TRBV10-3
AISNGLAGAYNEQF
>.|TRBJ1-5|TRBV9
ASSVATGGDQPQH
>.|TRBJ2-7|TRBV6-4
ASRTELAGHYEQY
>many|TRBJ1-5|TRBV6-2/TRBV6-3
ASSQPRTGQEGNQPQH
>many|TRBJ1-5|TRBV4-1
ASSQRQGYHQPQH
>.|TRBJ1-1|TRBV10-1
ASSDRVGTEAF
>.|TRBJ2-1|TRBV12-3/TRBV12-4
ASIVNNEQF
>.|TRBJ2-3|TRBV10-1
ASSESGTSSCTDTQY
>medium-sized|TRBJ1-2|TRBV5-1
ASSLRQDGDGYT
>.|TRBJ1-2|TRBV30
AWSLRDGYT
>.|TRBJ2-5|TRBV6-5
ASKVRGADQETQY
>.|TRBJ1-2|TRBV30
ACSPDRHGYT
>few|TRBJ2-3|TRBV5-8
ASSRPRQGVETDTQY
>.|TRBJ1-1|TRBV28
ASSLPQAASTEAF
>.|TRBJ1-1|TRBV7-2
ASSLWNRANTEAF
>.|TRBJ2-7|TRBV3-1/TRBV3-2
ASSRRGGGYEQY
>.|TRBJ1-1|TRBV23-1
ASSPELNTEAF
>.|TRBJ1-3|TRBV6-5
ATRDMASGNTIY
>.|TRBJ1-5|TRBV10-3
AISRQGGEGNQPQH
>.|TRBJ1-3|TRBV5-1
ASSNSGATSGNTIY
>.|TRBJ2-5|TRBV6-2/TRBV6-3
ASSHIHRQGETQY
>few|TRBJ1-1|TRBV4-1
ASSRGQASTEAF
>.|TRBJ2-3|TRBV7-2
ASSLGRYLSTDTQY
>.|TRBJ1-4|TRBV6-2/TRBV6-3
ASSYGQGYATNEKLF
>.|TRBJ1-2|TRBV28
ASSSPSGSYGYT
>.|TRBJ1-3|TRBV4-2
ASSQDWQGAGNTIY
>.|TRBJ2-7|TRBV5-4
ASSLGAGGPYEQY
>few|TRBJ2-3|TRBV4-2
ASSQAFSGTYPDTQY
>.|TRBJ1-4|TRBV6-5
ASSYSPVATNEKLF
>.|TRBJ2-1|TRBV18
ASSLGTSGEYNEQF
>.|TRBJ1-1|TRBV5-1
ASSYGTGMGNTEAF
>.|TRBJ1-3|TRBV7-2
ASSWDSTGNTIY
>once|TRBJ1-6|TRBV6-5
ASSPAQGKNSPLH
>.|TRBJ1-2|TRBV28
ASSLIQGGIANYGYT
>.|TRBJ1-5|TRBV10-3
AISESRGEGQPQH
>.|TRBJ1-2|TRBV18
ASSRAGGGYT
>once|TRBJ1-2|TRBV29-1
SGTGGAGYGYT
>.|TRBJ1-5|TRBV28
ASSSLEGRYSNQPQH